This TCR beta chain was recovered during a study of blood T cell repertoires in COVID-19. Germline V gene sequence: CDR1 SNHLY, CDR2 FYNNEI. The CDR3 runs to 14 residues. The V gene end was trimmed by 7 bases and the J gene end by 2 bases; junction bases not matched to a gene: 5. Using immunoSEQ multiplex PCR, the repertoire was profiled, and TCRdb retains in-frame clones only, with some absent. Here the sample spans about 130,000 clones, around 86% being singletons. The rearrangement uses TRBV2 and TRBJ1-1, with TRBD1 matching over 9 bases. This clonotype was obtained from a young man who had recovered from COVID-19. Material for sequencing was PBMCs or T cells enriched from blood (not recorded which). CDR3 in amino acids: CASTLQGANTEAFF. The CDR3 nucleotides are TGTGCCAGCACCCTACAGGGGGCCAACACTGAAGCTTTCTTT.